These 3 T cell receptor beta chains came from one sample sequenced in a study of cytotoxic CD8 clonotypes in ibrutinib-treated CLL. Clones were sequenced by immunoSEQ multiplex PCR, and TCRdb holds only the in-frame ones, with some missing. This sample has approximately 100,000 clones, with more than 75% found just once. The sequences come from PBMCs, collected after 12 months of ibrutinib treatment. Every receptor here comes from a human donor with chronic lymphocytic leukemia.

The V call is TRBV11-3, the J call TRBJ2-1; TRBD2 matches 11 bases. The germline CDR1 and CDR2 sequences are SGHNT and YENEEA. The V gene end was trimmed by 3 bases and the J gene end by 4 bases; junction bases not matched to a gene: 2. CDR3 length: 15 amino acids. The CDR3 nucleotides are TGTGCCAGCAGCTTCGCTAGCGGGGGGTACAATGAGCAGTTCTTC. This gives the protein CASSFASGGYNEQFF. Drawing the rest from reference TRBV11-3 and TRBJ2-1, the complete variable domain is EAGVVQSPRYKIIEKKQPVAFWCNPISGHNTLYWYLQNLGQGPELLIRYENEEAVDDSQLPKDRFSAERLKGVDSTLKIQPAELGDSAVYLCASSFASGGYNEQFFGPGTRLTVL.

The chain carries TRBV10-2 and TRBJ2-1; 12 bases match TRBD1. Trimming removed 2 bases from V and 8 bases from J; junction bases left unmatched: 7. The CDR3 spans 16 residues. Germline loops: CDR1 WSHSY, CDR2 SAAADI. The CDR3 bases are TGCGCCAGCAGTGAGAGGGGGGACAGGGGGCAAGATGAGCAGTTCTTC. Translated, it gives CASSERGDRGQDEQFF.

The chain uses TRBV6-1 and TRBJ1-1; D might be TRBD1 (5 bases). Germline V gene sequence: CDR1 MNHNS, CDR2 SASEGT. Deletions cut 1 base from V and 7 bases from J, with 13 bases between. CDR3 length: 14 amino acids. The CDR3 region has the DNA TGTGCCAGCAGTGAAGGGGAGACAGTCAATGAAGCTTTCTTT. This encodes CASSEGETVNEAFF.